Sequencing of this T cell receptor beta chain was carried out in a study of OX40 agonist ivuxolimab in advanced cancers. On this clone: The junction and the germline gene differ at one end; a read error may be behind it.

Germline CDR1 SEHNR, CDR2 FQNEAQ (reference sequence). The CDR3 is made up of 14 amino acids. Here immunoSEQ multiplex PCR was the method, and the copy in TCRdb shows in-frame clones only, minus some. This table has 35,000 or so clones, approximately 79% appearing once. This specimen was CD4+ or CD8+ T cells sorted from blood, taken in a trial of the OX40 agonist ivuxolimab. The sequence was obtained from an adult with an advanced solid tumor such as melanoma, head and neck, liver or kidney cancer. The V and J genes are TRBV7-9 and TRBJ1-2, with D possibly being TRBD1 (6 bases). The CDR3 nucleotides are TGTGCCACCAGCCGTAAGGGGGCTAACTATGGCTACACCTTC. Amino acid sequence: CATSRKGANYGYTF.